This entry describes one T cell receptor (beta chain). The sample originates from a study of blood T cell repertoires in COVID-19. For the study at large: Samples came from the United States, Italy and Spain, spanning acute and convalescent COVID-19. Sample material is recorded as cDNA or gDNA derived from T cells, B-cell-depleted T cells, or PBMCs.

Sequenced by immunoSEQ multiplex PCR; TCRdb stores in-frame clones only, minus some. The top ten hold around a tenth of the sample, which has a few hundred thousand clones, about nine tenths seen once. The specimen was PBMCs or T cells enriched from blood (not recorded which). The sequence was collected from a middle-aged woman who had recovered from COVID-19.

In DNA form, the CDR3 reads TGTGCCAGCAGCCCAGACAGGGACACCTACGAGCAGTACTTC. This codes for CASSPDRDTYEQYF. This chain joins TRBV7-8 and TRBJ2-7; 7 bases match TRBD1. The CDR3 runs to 14 residues. J lost 2 bases, V lost 5 bases, and 6 bases had no gene match. Germline CDR1 reads SGHVS; CDR2 reads FQNEAQ.